This T cell receptor (beta chain) was captured in a study of PD-L1 blockade in urothelial cancer. Study-wide background: Patients had received 0 to 3 prior chemotherapy regimens. Blood-derived samples held a median approximately 150,000 T cells.

Documented time point: peripheral blood 6 weeks after treatment start. Germline V gene sequence: CDR1 SGDLS, CDR2 YYNGEE. The CDR3 runs 15 residues. Deletions cut 3 bases from V and 0 bases from J, with 9 bases between. Clones were sequenced by immunoSEQ multiplex PCR, and TCRdb holds only the in-frame ones, with some missing. The table lists 35,000 to 40,000 clones, about 86% of them singletons. This chain connects TRBV9 to TRBJ1-4; D might be TRBD1 (6 bases). The source of this sequence is a man in his fifties or sixties with urothelial cancer. Sequenced here: PBMCs, sampled around atezolizumab (anti-PD-L1) treatment. The CDR3 coding sequence is TGTGCCAGCAGCGAGGGGACACCAACTAATGAAAAACTGTTTTTT. This sequence encodes CASSEGTPTNEKLFF.